This T cell receptor beta chain was identified in a study of blood T cell repertoires in COVID-19. Overall study: COVID-19 samples collected from the United States, Italy and Spain covered acute and convalescent phases.

Germline CDR1 MNHEY, CDR2 SVGAGI. V was trimmed by 6 bases and J by 8 bases, leaving 16 bases between them. This CDR3 spans 14 amino acids. Adults between about 18 and 95 years of age took part from about two dozen US areas. Data came from immunoSEQ multiplex PCR; TCRdb stores just in-frame clones and leaves some out. The sample contains 470,000 or so clones, 70% to 90% of which appear only once. The source of this sequence is a woman younger than 30 with acute COVID-19. This sequence joins TRBV6-5 and TRBJ1-4; D not resolved. The sample comprised PBMCs or T cells enriched from blood (not recorded which). The CDR3 loop is CASSGNTQREKLFF. CDR3 coding DNA: TGTGCCAGCAGCGGAAACACCCAGCGGGAAAAACTGTTTTTT.